Listed here are 10 T cell receptor beta chains from one sample, sequenced in a study of shared clonotypes between healthy human individuals. Terminally differentiated effector memory CD45RA+ cells were excluded by CCR7 positive selection of CD45RO-negative cells. Clones were read by immunoSEQ multiplex PCR, and TCRdb kept only the in-frame ones, dropping some. The sample records around 1.9 million clones, more than 85% being singletons. The sequenced material came from naive CD8+ T cells from PBMCs. The receptors come from a man aged 18 to 35 in good health. Some clones in this sample may be carry-over from other donors' samples.

The gene calls are TRBV7-3 and TRBJ2-7; no clear D. The CDR3 spans 10 residues. Germline V gene lookup returns CDR1 SGHTA and CDR2 FQGTGA. The ends were cut back, 6 bases at V and 7 bases at J, with 7 bases in the middle. CDR3 protein: CASSFTEQYF. The CDR3 nucleotides are TGTGCCAGCAGTTTTACGGAGCAGTACTTC.

V is TRBV28 and J is TRBJ2-7, with a possible D match to TRBD1 (6 bases). The CDR3 runs 13 residues. V dropped 6 bases and J dropped 0 bases, with 9 bases sitting between them. Germline values: CDR1 MDHEN, CDR2 SYDVKM. CDR3 protein: CASSRDISYEQYF. The CDR3, as DNA: TGTGCCAGCAGCCGGGACATCTCCTACGAGCAGTACTTC.

This rearrangement joins TRBV27 to TRBJ2-7, with D perhaps TRBD1 (6 bases). Trimming removed 6 bases at V and 5 bases at J, with 17 bases between. The germline V gene has CDR1 MNHEY and CDR2 SMNVEV (reference sequence). The CDR3 is 14 amino acids. The CDR3 bases are TGTGCCAGCAGCCACAGGGCTTCTCAGAACGAGCAGTACTTC. It yields the protein CASSHRASQNEQYF.

The chain recombines TRBV19 with TRBJ1-5; TRBD1 matches at 9 bases. Germline V gives CDR1 LNHDA, CDR2 SQIVND (reference sequence). The CDR3 extends over 16 amino acids. V gave up 4 bases and J gave up 2 bases; unmatched junction bases: 6. CDR3 region: CASSTQQGAGNQPQHF. The CDR3 DNA reads TGTGCCAGTAGTACCCAACAGGGGGCAGGCAATCAGCCCCAGCATTTT.

The chain uses TRBV27 and TRBJ1-1; no reliable D call. This CDR3 has 15 residues. The germline V gene encodes CDR1 MNHEY and CDR2 SMNVEV (reference sequence). Trimming cost V 0 bases and J 0 bases, with 8 bases left between them. The CDR3: CASSLSMRLNTEAFF. The CDR3 bases are TGTGCCAGCAGTTTATCGATGAGACTGAACACTGAAGCTTTCTTT.

The V gene is TRBV28, the J gene TRBJ2-7, with D perhaps TRBD2 (7 bases). The ends were cut back, 8 bases at V and 2 bases at J, with 16 bases in the middle. The CDR3 contains 14 residues. Germline V lookup: CDR1 MDHEN, CDR2 SYDVKM. CDR3 residues: CASGIGGGPYEQYF. Written as DNA, the CDR3 is TGTGCCAGCGGGATAGGGGGGGGCCCCTACGAGCAGTACTTC.

This chain's CDR3 is CASSEDVHAGTEAFF. DNA for the CDR3: TGTGCCAGCAGTGAAGACGTCCACGCAGGAACTGAAGCTTTCTTT. This chain uses TRBV6-1 with TRBJ1-1, with D unresolved. The germline V gene has CDR1 MNHNS and CDR2 SASEGT. The CDR3 runs 15 residues. V gave up 1 base and J gave up 5 bases, with 14 bases separating them.

CDR3 in amino acids: CASSIRTSGRAQETQYF. In nucleotides, the CDR3 is TGTGCCAGCAGTATACGGACTAGCGGGAGGGCTCAAGAGACCCAGTACTTC. The chain employs TRBV28 and TRBJ2-5; 15 positions agree with TRBD2. Germline values: CDR1 MDHEN, CDR2 SYDVKM. This CDR3 is built from 17 residues. V was pared by 5 bases and J by 2 bases, with 6 bases of the junction left unmatched. The full variable domain, in which reference TRBV28 and TRBJ2-5 provide the parts outside the CDR3, is DVKVTQSSRYLVKRTGEKVFLECVQDMDHENMFWYRQDPGLGLRLIYFSYDVKMKEKGDIPEGYSVSREKKERFSLILESASTNQTSMYLCASSIRTSGRAQETQYFGPGTRLLVL.

The rearrangement joins TRBV7-9 to TRBJ1-6; 7 nucleotides align to TRBD1. The germline gives CDR1 SEHNR, CDR2 FQNEAQ (reference sequence). The CDR3 runs to 14 residues. With 5 bases clipped from V and 10 bases from J, the junction kept 8 bases outside the gene matches. The CDR3 region has the DNA TGTGCCAGCAGCCAAGACAGGGTTCGGTCACCCCTCCACTTT. This sequence encodes CASSQDRVRSPLHF. Filled out from reference TRBV7-9 and TRBJ1-6, the complete variable domain reads DTGVSQNPRHKITKRGQNVTFRCDPISEHNRLYWYRQTLGQGPEFLTYFQNEAQLEKSRLLSDRFSAERPKGSFSTLEIQRTEQGDSAMYLCASSQDRVRSPLHFGNGTRLTVT.

The V call is TRBV11-2, the J call TRBJ2-4; 8 positions agree with TRBD2. CDR1 is SGHAT and CDR2 is FQNNGV in the germline V gene. J was trimmed by 7 bases and V by 5 bases; bases with no gene match: 7. The CDR3 covers 14 residues. CDR3 nucleotides: TGTGCCAGCAGCCTCCCGGGAGGGGGTAACATTCAGTACTTC. It specifies CASSLPGGGNIQYF. Full variable domain (missing parts from reference TRBV11-2 and TRBJ2-4): EAGVAQSPRYKIIEKRQSVAFWCNPISGHATLYWYQQILGQGPKLLIQFQNNGVVDDSQLPKDRFSAERLKGVDSTLKIQPAKLEDSAVYLCASSLPGGGNIQYFGAGTRLSVL.